These 12 T cell receptor beta chains originate from one sample sequenced in a study of control samples from healthy donors and cancer patients (dated by TCRdb to 2020 to 2021). The receptor library was made with the immunoSEQ multiplex PCR assay. Sourced from immuneACCESS, this table was stored by TCRdb with only in-frame sequences that have V and J called. A share of the clones is absent; for the studies checked, an unresolved V gene accounts for under half, and the remainder has no known explanation. For this sample there are some 20,000 clones; more than 70% appear just once. The ten largest clones represent about 9% of the sample. Input material: PBMCs. Every receptor here comes from an older woman with head and neck cancer.

V usage is TRBV10-1 and J usage is TRBJ1-1; 11 nucleotides agree with TRBD1. The CDR3 runs to 15 residues. Germline V lookup: CDR1 WNHNN, CDR2 SYGVQD (reference sequence). With 3 bases clipped from V and 4 bases from J, the junction kept 4 bases outside the gene matches. CDR3 amino acids: CASSDGGTGGTEAFF. The CDR3 DNA reads TGCGCCAGCAGTGATGGAGGGACAGGGGGCACTGAAGCTTTCTTT.

This clone was picked up a small number of times. The chain uses TRBV30 and TRBJ2-7, with 12 bases lining up with TRBD2. The CDR3 runs to 23 residues. With 2 bases clipped from V and 1 base from J, the junction kept 27 bases outside the gene matches. Looked up from germline, CDR1 is GTSNPN and CDR2 is SVGIG (reference sequence). In DNA form, the CDR3 reads TGTGCCTGGAGTCGATCGGGACCCCCGATTGGGCTAGCGGGAGGGATAAGGTCCTACGAGCAGTACTTC. This gives the protein CAWSRSGPPIGLAGGIRSYEQYF.

This chain connects TRBV7-2 to TRBJ2-2; TRBD2 might be the D (7 bases). Deletions cut 0 bases from V and 5 bases from J, with 10 bases between. The CDR3 runs to 15 residues. Germline CDR1 is SGHTA and CDR2 is FQGNSA. The CDR3 sequence: CASSLAGGGTGELFF. Here the CDR3 DNA reads TGTGCCAGCAGCTTAGCGGGAGGGGGGACCGGGGAGCTGTTTTTT.

The V call is TRBV27, the J call TRBJ2-7; D is unclear. V lost 5 bases to trimming and J lost 2 bases, with 4 bases between them. This CDR3 region has 11 residues. The germline V gene encodes CDR1 MNHEY and CDR2 SMNVEV (reference sequence). CDR3 bases: TGTGCCAGCAGTCCCCCCTACGAGCAGTACTTC. Translating gives CASSPPYEQYF.

By sample share, this clone is medium-sized (0.01 to 0.1%). This sequence joins TRBV24-1 and TRBJ2-1, with a possible D match to TRBD2 (5 bases). Germline V lookup: CDR1 KGHDR, CDR2 SFDVKD. V lost 6 bases to trimming and J lost 5 bases, with 7 bases between them. The CDR3 is 12 amino acids. The CDR3 sequence: CATSPGDNEQFF. CDR3 bases: TGTGCCACCAGTCCCGGGGACAATGAGCAGTTCTTC.

The chain combines TRBV27 with TRBJ1-2, with 8 nucleotides matching TRBD1. This CDR3 has 14 amino acids. Per the germline V gene, CDR1 is MNHEY and CDR2 is SMNVEV (reference sequence). V was clipped by 2 bases and J by 7 bases; unmatched bases: 6. DNA of the CDR3: TGTGCCAGCAGTTTAATGGCAGGGGGCTCTGGCTACACCTTC. Protein: CASSLMAGGSGYTF.

In this sample, this clone turned up once. The rearrangement uses TRBV7-2 and TRBJ2-7; D is ambiguous. The CDR3 consists of 15 residues. Trimming removed 5 bases from V and 1 base from J, with 15 bases in between. Germline V gene data show CDR1 as SGHTA and CDR2 as FQGNSA. DNA of the CDR3: TGTGCCAGCAGCCCCGACGGGCATTCTTCCTACGAGCAGTACTTC. Amino acids: CASSPDGHSSYEQYF.

The chain couples TRBV2 to TRBJ2-3; D is tentatively TRBD1 or TRBD2 (5 bases each). Germline V gene data show CDR1 as SNHLY and CDR2 as FYNNEI. The CDR3 runs 17 residues. With 2 bases removed from V and 0 bases from J, the gap between germline ends came to 15 bases. The CDR3 spells CASSELGAGSSTDTQYF. The DNA of the CDR3 is TGTGCCAGCAGTGAATTGGGCGCAGGGAGTAGCACAGATACGCAGTATTTT.

The V gene is TRBV6-5, the J gene TRBJ2-3; D gene unclear. Trimming took off 6 bases at V and 6 bases at J, with 10 bases between the two ends. Germline V gene data show CDR1 as MNHEY and CDR2 as SVGAGI. The CDR3 has 12 amino acids. Here the CDR3 reads CASRAGADTQYF. CDR3 nucleotide sequence: TGTGCCAGCAGGGCCGGCGCGGATACGCAGTATTTT.

V usage is TRBV12-3 or TRBV12-4 and J usage is TRBJ1-6; 7 positions agree with TRBD1. This CDR3 spans 12 amino acids. The ends lost 5 bases at V and 10 bases at J; junction bases unmatched: 2. The CDR3 loop is CASSQGGSPLHF. The CDR3, as DNA: TGTGCCAGCAGTCAGGGGGGCTCACCCCTCCACTTT.

The chain joins TRBV28 to TRBJ2-7, with D hard to call. With 10 bases removed from V and 7 bases from J, the gap between germline ends came to 20 bases. The CDR3 extends over 13 amino acids. Per germline, CDR1 MDHEN and CDR2 SYDVKM. DNA of the CDR3: TGTGCCACCGACGGCGGATGGAAGAGGGAGCAGTACTTC. Its translation is CATDGGWKREQYF.

The J gene is TRBJ1-3, the V gene TRBV5-5; 10 bases are shared with TRBD1. Trimming at V came to 0 bases and at J to 4 bases, leaving 4 bases not matched to a gene. The CDR3 spans 16 residues. From germline, CDR1 is SGHKS and CDR2 YYEKEE (reference sequence). The CDR3 DNA sequence: TGTGCCAGCAGCTTGGACGGGACAGGGGCGGGAAACACCATATATTTT. Protein sequence: CASSLDGTGAGNTIYF.